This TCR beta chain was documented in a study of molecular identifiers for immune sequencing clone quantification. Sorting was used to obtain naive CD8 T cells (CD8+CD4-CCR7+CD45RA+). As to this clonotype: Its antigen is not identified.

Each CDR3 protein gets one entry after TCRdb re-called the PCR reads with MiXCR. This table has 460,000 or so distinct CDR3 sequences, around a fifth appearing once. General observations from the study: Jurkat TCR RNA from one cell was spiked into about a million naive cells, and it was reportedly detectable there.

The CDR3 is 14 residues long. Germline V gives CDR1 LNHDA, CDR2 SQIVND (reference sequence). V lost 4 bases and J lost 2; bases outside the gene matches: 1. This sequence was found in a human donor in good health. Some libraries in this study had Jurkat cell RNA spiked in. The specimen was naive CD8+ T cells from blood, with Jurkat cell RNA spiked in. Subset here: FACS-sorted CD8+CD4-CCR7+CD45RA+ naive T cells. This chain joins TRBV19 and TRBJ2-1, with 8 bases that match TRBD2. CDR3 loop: CASSTSGPYNEQFF. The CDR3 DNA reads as TGTGCCAGTAGTACTAGCGGGCCCTACAATGAGCAGTTCTTC.